The sequence of this TCR beta chain was determined in a study of shared clonotypes between healthy human individuals. Overall study results and limits: Represented diversity (both genetic and exposure-history) was limited by the small number of donors.

Running of the assay took place at deep level. This table comes from immunoSEQ multiplex PCR, and its TCRdb copy is limited to in-frame clones, with some not included. The data hold about 980,000 clones, with 76% observed a single time. As to this clone: The antigen is undetermined.

This receptor was taken from a man between 18 and 29 years old in good health. The sample taken for sequencing was memory CD4+ T cells sorted from blood. Subset reported: CD45RA-negative fraction.

The CDR3 reads CASSTRTAHNFYEQYF. In DNA form, the CDR3 reads TGTGCCAGCAGCACGAGGACAGCCCACAATTTCTACGAGCAGTACTTC. This chain links TRBV9 with TRBJ2-7; weak D call: TRBD1 (6 bases). The CDR3 totals 16 residues. Germline V CDR1 and CDR2: SGDLS, YYNGEE. Trimming took off 4 bases at V and 3 bases at J, with 20 bases between the two ends.